The present TCR beta chain was sequenced within a study of cytomegalovirus exposure and HLA in healthy donors. The V gene's germline CDR1 is ENHRY and CDR2 SYGVKD. Trimming stripped 5 bases from V and 7 bases from J, with 8 bases between. The length of the CDR3 is 11 residues. The PCR contained 60 Vbeta and 13 Jbeta primers. Produced via immunoSEQ multiplex PCR; TCRdb's table is partial and in-frame only. The sample includes about 130,000 clones, about 78% seen only once; the top ten take 1.5%. This clone is a singleton in its sample. The sequence derives from a female donor in good health and CMV-seronegative. Sample: PBMCs. This sequence joins TRBV10-3 and TRBJ1-2; D call uncertain. CDR3 residues: CAISSTRGYTF. DNA of the CDR3: TGTGCCATCAGTTCCACGCGTGGCTACACCTTC.